This T cell receptor (beta chain) emerged from a study of Graves' ophthalmopathy and Graves' hyperthyroidism. CDR1 MNHNS and CDR2 SASEGT come from the germline V gene. V shed 7 bases and J shed 0 bases, with 15 bases lying between them. This CDR3 is 16 amino acids long. Study-wide findings and caveats: Blood shared most expanded thyroid clonotypes above 0.001 frequency.

Comment on this clonotype: Its specificity is not known.

TCR beta CDR3 regions were amplified from RNA transcripts. An opening RT-PCR round employed HTBI primers and preceded a second-round multiplex PCR. In TCRdb, the multiplex PCR reads were re-called with MiXCR into one record per CDR3 protein. In the table there are 1 million to 1.3 million distinct CDR3 sequences, roughly two fifths of which are singletons. Exclusion applied to patients with other autoimmune diseases, uncontrolled infections, pregnancy or lactation. The J gene is TRBJ1-4, the V gene TRBV6-1; D perhaps matches TRBD1 (6 bases). The sample comprised peripheral blood or thyroid tissue (not recorded which). The clonotype comes from an adult man with Graves' hyperthyroidism. In DNA form, the CDR3 reads TGTGCCAGCAATCGGGACACCCGAGCAACTAATGAAAAACTGTTTTTT. As protein: CASNRDTRATNEKLFF.